Following are 13 T cell receptor beta chains from one sample sequenced in a study of Ad26.COV2.S vaccination and SARS-CoV-2 variants. Specified treatment: about 20 received Ad26.COV2.S at low or high dose, single or two shots; about 5 received placebo; per-sample allocation not given. On day 63 after the first injection, vaccine and placebo recipients gave samples. Using immunoSEQ multiplex PCR, the repertoire was profiled, and TCRdb retains in-frame clones only, with some absent. Of fewer than 400,000 clones listed, 88% were seen once; the top ten hold more than 3%. Here the sequenced sample was peripheral blood, taken in a trial of Ad26.COV2.S vaccine versus placebo. These receptors were obtained from a person between 18 and 65 years old who received the Ad26.COV2.S COVID-19 vaccine or a placebo.

This clone was detected only once. This chain uses TRBV5-1 with TRBJ1-6; possibly TRBD1 for D (5 bases). Trimming stripped 4 bases from V and 8 bases from J, with 16 bases between. The CDR3 runs to 15 residues. CDR1 is SGHRS, CDR2 YFSETQ, per germline. The CDR3 DNA reads as TGCGCCAGCAGCCCGGTGGGAGACAGAGATTCACCCCTCCACTTT. Protein sequence: CASSPVGDRDSPLHF.

The V gene is TRBV5-1, the J gene TRBJ1-1; unclear D gene. The CDR3 spans 14 residues. The V end was cut by 0 bases, the J end by 0 bases, with 6 bases between. Germline lookup yields CDR1 SGHRS and CDR2 YFSETQ. CDR3 nucleotides: TGCGCCAGCAGCTTGGAGCACATGAACACTGAAGCTTTCTTT. This sequence encodes CASSLEHMNTEAFF.

The chain is built from TRBV5-8 and TRBJ1-1; a possible D gene is TRBD1 (6 bases). The CDR3 consists of 14 residues. Germline assignment: CDR1 SGHTS and CDR2 YDEGEE. Trimming removed 0 bases at V and 5 bases at J, with 11 bases between. The CDR3 sequence: CASSLGTRGTEAFF. The CDR3 nucleotides read TGTGCCAGCAGCTTGGGGACCAGGGGTACTGAAGCTTTCTTT.

The V gene is TRBV5-1, the J gene TRBJ2-5, with D possibly being TRBD1 (6 bases). V was clipped by 4 bases and J by 5 bases, with 12 bases between them. The CDR3 loop spans 13 amino acids. The germline V gene encodes CDR1 SGHRS and CDR2 YFSETQ. Written as DNA, the CDR3 is TGCGCCAGCAGCACCAGGGGCGAGGAGACCCAGTACTTC. Translation gives CASSTRGEETQYF.

This clone was recorded only once. J is TRBJ2-3 and V is TRBV30; D call uncertain. The germline gives CDR1 GTSNPN, CDR2 SVGIG (reference sequence). This CDR3 spans 11 amino acids. This CDR3 reads CACGSTDTQYF. The CDR3 region has the DNA TGTGCATGTGGAAGCACAGATACGCAGTATTTT.

The J gene is TRBJ2-7, the V gene TRBV18; 7 bases are a match to TRBD1. The CDR3 contains 15 residues. V dropped 4 bases and J dropped 2; count of bases not matched to a gene: 8. CDR1 is KGHSH and CDR2 is LQKENI in the germline V gene. CDR3 sequence (DNA): TGTGCCAGCTCACTTGGGACAGTCGGCGCCTACGAGCAGTACTTC. It specifies CASSLGTVGAYEQYF.

The V call is TRBV5-1, the J call TRBJ2-2, with a tentative D call TRBD1 (5 bases). Germline V gene data show CDR1 as SGHRS and CDR2 as YFSETQ. V gave up 1 base and J gave up 2 bases, with 12 bases separating them. The CDR3 totals 16 residues. The CDR3 is CASSLRGPPNTGELFF. In nucleotides, the CDR3 is TGCGCCAGCAGCTTGAGGGGTCCCCCAAACACCGGGGAGCTGTTTTTT.

V is TRBV10-3 and J is TRBJ2-7; D is unclear. V dropped 2 bases and J dropped 7 bases, with 12 bases sitting between them. The germline V gene encodes CDR1 ENHRY and CDR2 SYGVKD. The CDR3 spans 13 residues. CDR3 protein: CAISEVGLGEQYF. Written as DNA, the CDR3 is TGTGCCATCAGTGAGGTAGGGCTGGGGGAGCAGTACTTC.

The chain uses TRBV3-1 (or the pseudogene TRBV3-2) and TRBJ1-1; no clear D gene. The CDR3 covers 14 residues. Trimming left V 4 bases short and J 3 bases short, with 12 bases between. Germline V gene lookup returns CDR1 LGHDT and CDR2 YNNKEL (reference sequence). The CDR3 bases are TGTGCCAGCAGCCTACGATCAAGGGACACTGAAGCTTTCTTT. As protein: CASSLRSRDTEAFF.

This clone was recorded once. This chain uses TRBV5-6 with TRBJ2-1; D is tentatively TRBD1 or TRBD2 (6 bases each). Between the trimmed V and J ends, which lost 2 bases and 3 bases, there was a span of 18 bases. The CDR3 runs 17 residues. Germline V gene lookup returns CDR1 SGHDT and CDR2 YYEEEE. CDR3 protein: CASSFDGGPKLYNEQFF. DNA for the CDR3: TGTGCCAGCAGCTTTGATGGGGGGCCTAAGCTCTACAATGAGCAGTTCTTC.

The chain couples TRBV18 to TRBJ2-3, with TRBD1 identical over 7 bases. The CDR3 sequence is 16 residues long. The germline V gene encodes CDR1 KGHSH and CDR2 LQKENI. V was pared by 3 bases and J by 5 bases, with 11 bases of the junction left unmatched. Written as DNA, the CDR3 is TGTGCCAGCTCACCGGGACAGAGGATATGGGGAGATACGCAGTATTTT. The encoded protein is CASSPGQRIWGDTQYF. Supplemented by reference TRBV18 and TRBJ2-3, the full variable domain reads NAGVMQNPRHLVRRRGQEARLRCSPMKGHSHVYWYRQLPEEGLKFMVYLQKENIIDESGMPKERFSAEFPKEGPSILRIQQVVRGDSAAYFCASSPGQRIWGDTQYFGPGTRLTVL.

The gene calls are TRBV5-1 and TRBJ2-1, with TRBD2 matching over 7 bases. The CDR3 has 15 amino acids. The V gene's germline CDR1 is SGHRS and CDR2 YFSETQ. V lost 0 bases and J lost 6; bases outside the gene matches: 6. CDR3 sequence: CASSLGAGVSNEQFF. The CDR3 DNA sequence: TGCGCCAGCAGCTTGGGCGCGGGGGTGTCCAATGAGCAGTTCTTC. Full variable domain (outside the CDR3, taken from reference TRBV5-1 and TRBJ2-1): KAGVTQTPRYLIKTRGQQVTLSCSPISGHRSVSWYQQTPGQGLQFLFEYFSETQRNKGNFPGRFSGRQFSNSRSEMNVSTLELGDSALYLCASSLGAGVSNEQFFGPGTRLTVL.

The chain is built from TRBV7-2 and TRBJ2-1; D possibly corresponds to TRBD2 (5 bases). Germline V gene lookup returns CDR1 SGHTA and CDR2 FQGNSA. CDR3 length: 14 amino acids. V dropped 5 bases and J dropped 4 bases, with 12 bases sitting between them. The CDR3 sequence: CASSQAAQYNEQFF. In DNA, the CDR3 is TGTGCCAGCAGCCAAGCGGCCCAATACAATGAGCAGTTCTTC.